The next 10 T cell receptor beta chains were all read from a single sample in a study of T cell repertoires in cytomegalovirus infection (dated by TCRdb to between 2018 and 2021). Sequencing took place on an Illumina HiSeq 1500. TCRdb reworked the public reads: Q25 trimming with fastp, MiXCR clone assembly, productive beta chains retained. Every distinct CDR3 protein forms one entry, paired with its most common genes and DNA. This sample is represented by about 480,000 distinct CDR3 sequences; 30% to 35% of them were singletons. About a sixth of the sample rests with the top ten. No antigen has been identified for these receptors. Reading the label with the study, this specimen's treatment or condition is: in vitro stimulation with specific CMV peptide epitopes to enrich CMV-specific T cells. The sample consisted of cultured PBMCs, taken from culture after CMV antigen stimulation. These receptors were taken from a human donor in good health (CMV status not recorded). Some clones in this sample may be carry-over from other donors' samples.

This chain joins TRBV7-3 and TRBJ2-1; D could derive from TRBD1 or TRBD2 (5 bases each). Germline CDR1 is SGHTA and CDR2 is FQGTGA. This CDR3 is 15 amino acids long. V lost 1 base and J 7 bases, leaving 14 bases between the germline ends. Here the CDR3 DNA reads TGTGCCAGCAGCTTAATGGGACGCTCGGTTAATGAGCAGTTCTTC. It translates to CASSLMGRSVNEQFF.

The gene calls are TRBV2 and TRBJ2-3; possible D gene TRBD2, 6 bases. Trimming shortened V by 5 bases and J by 6 bases, and 9 bases separated the two germline ends. CDR1 is SNHLY, CDR2 FYNNEI, per germline. There are 12 residues in the CDR3. The CDR3 DNA is TGTGCCAGCAGTCACCGGGGGGATACGCAGTATTTT. Translating gives CASSHRGDTQYF.

This clonotype was detected only once. The chain joins TRBV9 to TRBJ2-1, with D perhaps TRBD2 (6 bases). The ends were cut back, 3 bases at V and 7 bases at J, with 14 bases in the middle. Germline assignment: CDR1 SGDLS and CDR2 YYNGEE. This CDR3 region has 14 residues. The CDR3 DNA follows: TGTGCCAGCAGCGCCACGGGACTCCTAAATGAGCAGTTCTTC. Its protein product is CASSATGLLNEQFF.

This chain links TRBV19 with TRBJ1-5, with 8 nucleotides matching TRBD1. Germline CDR1 is LNHDA and CDR2 is SQIVND (reference sequence). CDR3 length: 13 residues. Unmatched junction bases numbered 4, after V lost 7 bases and J lost 5 bases. In DNA form, the CDR3 reads TGTGCCAGTATGGACAGGGCGGATCAGCCCCAGCATTTT. Its protein product is CASMDRADQPQHF.

This clonotype was seen many times. The rearrangement uses TRBV7-2 and TRBJ2-7, with a weak D call TRBD2 (6 bases). The germline gives CDR1 SGHTA, CDR2 FQGNSA. The CDR3 has 14 amino acids. V lost 5 bases, J lost 4 bases, and 15 bases lay in between. The CDR3 nucleotides are TGTGCCAGCAGCCCAGAGAGCGGGTTTTACGAGCAGTACTTC. This codes for CASSPESGFYEQYF.

This chain joins TRBV30 and TRBJ2-5; TRBD1 matches at 9 bases. The germline CDR1 and CDR2 sequences are GTSNPN and SVGIG (reference sequence). V was pared by 3 bases and J by 5 bases, with 10 bases of the junction left unmatched. This CDR3 is built from 15 residues. CDR3: CAWRPRDRAKETQYF. As DNA, the CDR3 is TGTGCCTGGAGACCTCGGGACAGGGCTAAGGAGACCCAGTACTTC.

The gene calls are TRBV18 and TRBJ2-7, with D perhaps being TRBD1 or TRBD2 (5 bases each). CDR3 length: 13 residues. Trimming pared 3 bases from V and 4 bases from J, leaving 10 bases between. From germline, CDR1 is KGHSH and CDR2 LQKENI. Here the CDR3 DNA reads TGTGCCAGCTCACCTGGGGACGGTTACGAGCAGTACGTC. It codes for CASSPGDGYEQYV.

The chain carries TRBV6-1 and TRBJ1-5; 7 nucleotides line up with TRBD1. The germline CDR1 and CDR2 sequences are MNHNS and SASEGT. Unmatched junction bases numbered 7, after V lost 4 bases and J lost 7 bases. CDR3 length: 14 amino acids. The chain's CDR3 is CASSGDSRRQPQHF. CDR3 nucleotides: TGTGCCAGCAGTGGGGACAGCCGGCGACAGCCCCAGCATTTT.

This clonotype turned up a few times. V usage is TRBV7-9 and J usage is TRBJ2-1; 10 bases agree with TRBD2. From germline, CDR1 is SEHNR and CDR2 FQNEAQ (reference sequence). J lost 7 bases, V lost 1 base, and 13 bases had no gene match. CDR3 length: 18 amino acids. This CDR3 is CASSLVVASGRSANEQFF. The CDR3 nucleotides are TGTGCCAGCAGCTTAGTGGTCGCTAGCGGGAGAAGTGCGAATGAGCAGTTCTTC. The variable domain in full, completed from reference TRBV7-9 and TRBJ2-1, reads DTGVSQNPRHKITKRGQNVTFRCDPISEHNRLYWYRQTLGQGPEFLTYFQNEAQLEKSRLLSDRFSAERPKGSFSTLEIQRTEQGDSAMYLCASSLVVASGRSANEQFFGPGTRLTVL.

The rearrangement links TRBV6-2 or TRBV6-3 to TRBJ2-5, with 10 nucleotides matching TRBD2. The trim removed 5 bases at V and 5 bases at J, leaving 11 bases unmatched. Germline assignment: CDR1 MNHEY and CDR2 SVGEGT. The CDR3 is made up of 16 amino acids. The CDR3 region has the DNA TGTGCCAGCAGTCAAGAATTAGCGGGAGGATTGGAGACCCAGTACTTC. It specifies CASSQELAGGLETQYF.